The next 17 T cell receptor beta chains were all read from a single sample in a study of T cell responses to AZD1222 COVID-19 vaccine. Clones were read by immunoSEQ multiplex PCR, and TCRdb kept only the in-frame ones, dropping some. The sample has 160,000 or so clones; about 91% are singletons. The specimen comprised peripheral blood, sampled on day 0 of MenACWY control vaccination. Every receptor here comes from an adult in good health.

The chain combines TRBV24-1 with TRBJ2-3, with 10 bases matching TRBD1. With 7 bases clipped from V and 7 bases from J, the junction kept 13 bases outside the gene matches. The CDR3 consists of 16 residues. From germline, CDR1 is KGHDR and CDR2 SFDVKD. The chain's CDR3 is CATRSNGDRGRYTQYF. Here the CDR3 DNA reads TGTGCCACCAGAAGTAACGGGGACAGGGGCCGCTATACGCAGTATTTT.

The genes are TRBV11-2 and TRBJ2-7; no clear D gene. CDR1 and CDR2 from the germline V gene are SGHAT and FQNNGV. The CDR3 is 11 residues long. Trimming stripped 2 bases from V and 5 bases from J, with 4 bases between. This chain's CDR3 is CASSLQDEQYF. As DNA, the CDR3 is TGTGCCAGCAGCTTACAGGACGAGCAGTACTTC.

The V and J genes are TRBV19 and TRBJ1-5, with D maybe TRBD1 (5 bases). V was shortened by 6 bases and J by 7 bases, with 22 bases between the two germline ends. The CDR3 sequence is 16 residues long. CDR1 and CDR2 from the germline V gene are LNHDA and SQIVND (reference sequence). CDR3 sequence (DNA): TGTGCCAGTAGAGAGTGGTCGGGGGAATCGGGGCAGCCCCAGCATTTT. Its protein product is CASREWSGESGQPQHF.

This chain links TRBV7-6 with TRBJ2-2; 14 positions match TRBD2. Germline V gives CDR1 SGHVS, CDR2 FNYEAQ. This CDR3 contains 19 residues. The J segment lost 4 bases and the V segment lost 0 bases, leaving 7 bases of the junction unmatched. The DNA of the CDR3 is TGTGCCAGCAGCTTAGCGGGACTAGCGGGAGCCTCCCTCACCGGGGAGCTGTTTTTT. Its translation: CASSLAGLAGASLTGELFF. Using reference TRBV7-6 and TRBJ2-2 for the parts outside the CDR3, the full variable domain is GAGVSQSPRYKVTKRGQDVALRCDPISGHVSLYWYRQALGQGPEFLTYFNYEAQQDKSGLPNDRFSAERPEGSISTLTIQRTEQRDSAMYRCASSLAGLAGASLTGELFFGEGSRLTVL.

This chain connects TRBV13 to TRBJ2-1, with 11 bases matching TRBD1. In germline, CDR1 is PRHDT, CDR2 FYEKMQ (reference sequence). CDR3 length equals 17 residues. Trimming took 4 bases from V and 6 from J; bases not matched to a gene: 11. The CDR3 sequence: CASSSLTGQGAFNEQFF. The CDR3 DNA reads TGTGCCAGCAGCTCCCTCACCGGACAGGGGGCGTTCAATGAGCAGTTCTTC.

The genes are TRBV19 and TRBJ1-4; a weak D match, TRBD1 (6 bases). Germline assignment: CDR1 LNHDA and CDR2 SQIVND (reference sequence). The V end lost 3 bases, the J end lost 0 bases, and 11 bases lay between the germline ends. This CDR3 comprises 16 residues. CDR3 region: CASSIGQRSTNEKLFF. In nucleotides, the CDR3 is TGTGCCAGTAGTATTGGACAGAGATCAACTAATGAAAAACTGTTTTTT.

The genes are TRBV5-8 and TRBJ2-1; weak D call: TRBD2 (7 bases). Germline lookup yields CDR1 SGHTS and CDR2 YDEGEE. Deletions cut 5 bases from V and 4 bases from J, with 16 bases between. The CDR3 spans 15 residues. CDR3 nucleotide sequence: TGTGCCAGCAGGGAGGGGGGGACTTTTTACAATGAGCAGTTCTTC. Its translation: CASREGGTFYNEQFF. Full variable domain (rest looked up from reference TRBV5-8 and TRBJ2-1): EAGVTQSPTHLIKTRGQQATLRCSPISGHTSVYWYQQALGLGLQFLLWYDEGEERNRGNFPPRFSGRQFPNYSSELNVNALELEDSALYLCASREGGTFYNEQFFGPGTRLTVL.

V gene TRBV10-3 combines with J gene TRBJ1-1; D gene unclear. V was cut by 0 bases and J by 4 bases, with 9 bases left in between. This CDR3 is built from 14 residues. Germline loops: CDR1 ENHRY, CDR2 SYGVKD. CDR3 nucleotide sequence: TGTGCCATCAGTGAGTCTTGGGCGGTCACTGAAGCTTTCTTT. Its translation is CAISESWAVTEAFF.

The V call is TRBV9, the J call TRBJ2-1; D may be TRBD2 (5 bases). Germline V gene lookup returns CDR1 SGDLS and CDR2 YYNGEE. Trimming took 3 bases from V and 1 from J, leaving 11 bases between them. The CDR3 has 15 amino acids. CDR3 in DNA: TGTGCCAGCAGCGCCTCTAGCATATCCTACAATGAGCAGTTCTTC. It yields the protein CASSASSISYNEQFF.

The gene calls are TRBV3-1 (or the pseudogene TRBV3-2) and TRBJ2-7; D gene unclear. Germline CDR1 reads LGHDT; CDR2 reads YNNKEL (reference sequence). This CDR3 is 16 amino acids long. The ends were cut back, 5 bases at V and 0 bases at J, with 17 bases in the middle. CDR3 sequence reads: CASSLARRPRSYEQYF. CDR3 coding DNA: TGTGCCAGCAGCTTAGCAAGGAGACCGCGCTCCTACGAGCAGTACTTC.

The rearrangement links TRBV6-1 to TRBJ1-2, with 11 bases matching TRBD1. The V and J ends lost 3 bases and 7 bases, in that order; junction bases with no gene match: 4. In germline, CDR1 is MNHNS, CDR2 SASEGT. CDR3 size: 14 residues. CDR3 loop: CASSDPGTGGGYTF. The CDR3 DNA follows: TGTGCCAGCAGTGACCCCGGGACAGGGGGTGGCTACACCTTC.

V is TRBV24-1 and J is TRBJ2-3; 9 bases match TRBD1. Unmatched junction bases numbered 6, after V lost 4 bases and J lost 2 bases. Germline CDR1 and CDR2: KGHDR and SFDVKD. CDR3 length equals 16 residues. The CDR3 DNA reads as TGTGCCACCAGTGAGCCGACAGGGGGGATCACAGATACGCAGTATTTT. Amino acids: CATSEPTGGITDTQYF.

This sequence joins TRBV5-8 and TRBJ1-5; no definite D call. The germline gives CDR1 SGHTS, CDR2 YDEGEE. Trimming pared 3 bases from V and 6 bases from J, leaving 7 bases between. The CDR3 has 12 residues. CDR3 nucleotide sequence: TGTGCCAGCAGCTCCCAACGTCAGCCCCAGCATTTT. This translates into CASSSQRQPQHF. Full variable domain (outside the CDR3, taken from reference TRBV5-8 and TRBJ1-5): EAGVTQSPTHLIKTRGQQATLRCSPISGHTSVYWYQQALGLGLQFLLWYDEGEERNRGNFPPRFSGRQFPNYSSELNVNALELEDSALYLCASSSQRQPQHFGDGTRLSIL.

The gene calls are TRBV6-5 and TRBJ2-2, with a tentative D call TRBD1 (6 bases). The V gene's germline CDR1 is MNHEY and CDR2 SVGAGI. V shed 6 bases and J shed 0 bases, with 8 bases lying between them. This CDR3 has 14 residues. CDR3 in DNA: TGTGCCAGCAGGCGACAGGCGAACACCGGGGAGCTGTTTTTT. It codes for CASRRQANTGELFF.

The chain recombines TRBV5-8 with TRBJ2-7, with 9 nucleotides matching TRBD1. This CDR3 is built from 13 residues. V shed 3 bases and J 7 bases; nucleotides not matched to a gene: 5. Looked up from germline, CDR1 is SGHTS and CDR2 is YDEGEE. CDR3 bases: TGTGCCAGCAGCTACAGGGGGCGAAGTGAGCAGTACTTC. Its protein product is CASSYRGRSEQYF.

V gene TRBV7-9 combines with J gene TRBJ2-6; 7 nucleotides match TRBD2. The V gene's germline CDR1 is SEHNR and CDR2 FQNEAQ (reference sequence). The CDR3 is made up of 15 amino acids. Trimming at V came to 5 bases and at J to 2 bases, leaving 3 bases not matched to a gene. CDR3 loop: CASSLAGAGANVLTF. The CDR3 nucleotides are TGTGCCAGCAGCCTCGCGGGAGCTGGGGCCAACGTCCTGACTTTC.

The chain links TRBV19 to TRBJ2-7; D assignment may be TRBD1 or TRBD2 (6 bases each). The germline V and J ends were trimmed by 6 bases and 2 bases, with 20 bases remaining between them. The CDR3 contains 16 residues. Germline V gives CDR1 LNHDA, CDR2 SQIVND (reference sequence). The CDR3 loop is CASSSDRRRGTYEQYF. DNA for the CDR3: TGTGCCAGTAGCTCAGACAGGCGGAGGGGAACCTACGAGCAGTACTTC.